The 27 T cell receptor beta chains in this list originate from one sample, sequenced in a study of blood T cell repertoires in COVID-19. Repertoires were generated with immunoSEQ multiplex PCR, while TCRdb's copy carries only in-frame clones and drops some. The sample has some 420,000 clones, approximately 92% seen once. Sequencing was done on a sample of PBMCs or T cells enriched from blood (not recorded which). These receptors were taken from a man aged 30 to 39 who had recovered from COVID-19.

This chain connects TRBV28 to TRBJ1-5, with a tentative D call TRBD1 (5 bases). V lost 7 bases and J 5 bases, leaving 9 bases between the germline ends. The CDR3 loop spans 12 amino acids. Germline CDR1 reads MDHEN; CDR2 reads SYDVKM. CDR3: CASTPRDQPQHF. The CDR3 bases are TGTGCCAGCACCCCCAGGGATCAGCCCCAGCATTTT.

The rearrangement uses TRBV7-9 and TRBJ2-3; 9 nucleotides align to TRBD1. J was trimmed by 6 bases and V by 0 bases; bases with no gene match: 7. CDR3 size: 16 residues. Germline-derived CDR1 and CDR2 are SEHNR and FQNEAQ (reference sequence). CDR3 amino acids: CASSLALGDRADTQYF. The CDR3 nucleotides read TGTGCCAGCAGCTTAGCGCTGGGGGACAGGGCTGATACGCAGTATTTT.

The chain employs TRBV28 and TRBJ2-1, with D maybe TRBD1 (7 bases). Germline CDR1 reads MDHEN; CDR2 reads SYDVKM. Trimming left V 1 base short and J 8 bases short, with 21 bases between. This CDR3 has 17 amino acids. This CDR3 is CASSLYASGGLSDEQFF. The CDR3, as DNA: TGTGCCAGCAGTTTATATGCGTCAGGGGGGCTCAGTGATGAGCAGTTCTTC. Drawing the rest from reference TRBV28 and TRBJ2-1, the complete variable domain is DVKVTQSSRYLVKRTGEKVFLECVQDMDHENMFWYRQDPGLGLRLIYFSYDVKMKEKGDIPEGYSVSREKKERFSLILESASTNQTSMYLCASSLYASGGLSDEQFFGPGTRLTVL.

The chain combines TRBV7-9 with TRBJ1-2; D is possibly TRBD1 (5 bases). V was clipped by 1 base and J by 2 bases, with 8 bases between them. The CDR3 extends over 14 amino acids. Germline V gene lookup returns CDR1 SEHNR and CDR2 FQNEAQ (reference sequence). The CDR3 DNA reads as TGTGCCAGCAGCTTAGAAGCAGGGAACTATGGCTACACCTTC. It yields the protein CASSLEAGNYGYTF.

The J gene is TRBJ2-1, the V gene TRBV7-8, with a possible D match to TRBD2 (6 bases). V dropped 5 bases and J dropped 15 bases, with 17 bases sitting between them. CDR1 is SGHVS and CDR2 is FQNEAQ in the germline V gene. The CDR3 is 12 residues long. CDR3 nucleotides: TGTGCCAGCAGCCTTACCCGACTAGAACGGTTCTTC. Translating gives CASSLTRLERFF.

The rearrangement joins TRBV29-1 to TRBJ2-5; 7 bases map to TRBD2. This CDR3 spans 14 amino acids. The V segment lost 6 bases and the J segment 5 bases; nucleotides outside the gene matches: 12. The germline V gene encodes CDR1 SQVTM and CDR2 ANQGSEA. In nucleotides, the CDR3 is TGCAGCGTCCTCCGGGGAGGGGCCCCGGAGACCCAGTACTTC. As protein: CSVLRGGAPETQYF.

This clone has a single count. The V call is TRBV7-2, the J call TRBJ2-3; 8 positions match TRBD2. With 5 bases clipped from V and 6 bases from J, the junction kept 7 bases outside the gene matches. The CDR3 is 14 residues long. Germline CDR1 and CDR2: SGHTA and FQGNSA. CDR3 protein: CASSATSGRDTQYF. The DNA of the CDR3 is TGTGCCAGCAGCGCAACTAGCGGTCGGGATACGCAGTATTTT.

The chain joins TRBV28 to TRBJ1-4, with 7 nucleotides matching TRBD1. V trimming: 6 bases; J trimming: 8 bases; junction bases outside the gene matches: 6. Germline CDR1 reads MDHEN; CDR2 reads SYDVKM. This CDR3 is 13 amino acids long. CDR3: CASSHPTGEKLFF. CDR3 nucleotide sequence: TGTGCCAGCAGCCACCCGACAGGGGAAAAACTGTTTTTT.

The chain recombines TRBV5-1 with TRBJ1-4; D is possibly TRBD1 (6 bases). V was clipped by 1 base and J by 8 bases, with 15 bases between them. Looked up from germline, CDR1 is SGHRS and CDR2 is YFSETQ. The CDR3 is 15 amino acids. The CDR3 coding sequence is TGCGCCAGCAGCTTGACAGGGAGGGTTGGCGAAAAACTGTTTTTT. Translation: CASSLTGRVGEKLFF. Using reference TRBV5-1 and TRBJ1-4 for the parts outside the CDR3, the full variable domain is KAGVTQTPRYLIKTRGQQVTLSCSPISGHRSVSWYQQTPGQGLQFLFEYFSETQRNKGNFPGRFSGRQFSNSRSEMNVSTLELGDSALYLCASSLTGRVGEKLFFGSGTQLSVL.

The V and J genes are TRBV28 and TRBJ1-2; D call uncertain. The CDR3 is 13 amino acids. Trimming took 1 base from V and 8 from J, leaving 11 bases between them. Germline V gives CDR1 MDHEN, CDR2 SYDVKM. For the CDR3, the DNA is TGTGCCAGCAGTTTATATGAGGGTGGCGGCTACACCTTC. Translation: CASSLYEGGGYTF.

V gene TRBV27 combines with J gene TRBJ2-5, with D perhaps TRBD1 (6 bases). The CDR3 extends over 14 amino acids. Germline loops: CDR1 MNHEY, CDR2 SMNVEV (reference sequence). V lost 0 bases and J 5 bases, leaving 10 bases between the germline ends. CDR3 DNA: TGTGCCAGCAGTTTATCCCCGCAGGGGGAGACCCAGTACTTC. It yields the protein CASSLSPQGETQYF.

This chain connects TRBV30 to TRBJ1-3; no definite D call. This CDR3 has 14 amino acids. Trimming removed 2 bases from V and 4 bases from J, with 12 bases in between. Germline V gene lookup returns CDR1 GTSNPN and CDR2 SVGIG (reference sequence). Here the CDR3 DNA reads TGTGCCTGGAGTAAGTCGGCGGCAGGAAACACCATATATTTT. Translation: CAWSKSAAGNTIYF.

The chain links TRBV7-6 to TRBJ2-5; TRBD1 agrees at 10 bases. From germline, CDR1 is SGHVS and CDR2 FNYEAQ. This CDR3 has 13 residues. Trimming at V came to 11 bases and at J to 4 bases, leaving 7 bases not matched to a gene. The CDR3: CAGGQGNAETQYF. CDR3 DNA sequence: TGTGCCGGGGGACAGGGGAATGCAGAGACCCAGTACTTC.

V gene TRBV28 combines with J gene TRBJ2-7; D perhaps matches TRBD2 (6 bases). This CDR3 is 14 amino acids long. Germline lookup yields CDR1 MDHEN and CDR2 SYDVKM. The V end was cut by 7 bases, the J end by 5 bases, with 18 bases between. The CDR3 loop reads CASNAGTPADEQYF. CDR3 in DNA: TGTGCCAGCAATGCCGGGACTCCCGCAGACGAGCAGTACTTC.

The rearrangement uses TRBV19 and TRBJ1-2; the D is unclear. Trimming took 5 bases from V and 3 from J, leaving 13 bases between them. Germline CDR1 LNHDA, CDR2 SQIVND (reference sequence). This CDR3 region has 14 residues. CDR3 sequence reads: CASSLRLWDYGYTF. CDR3 nucleotides: TGTGCCAGTAGTCTGAGACTGTGGGACTATGGCTACACCTTC.

This chain links TRBV30 with TRBJ1-1; 8 bases are shared with TRBD1. Trimming cost V 5 bases and J 3 bases; bases outside gene matches: 8. The CDR3 consists of 14 residues. Germline V gene lookup returns CDR1 GTSNPN and CDR2 SVGIG (reference sequence). CDR3 sequence reads: CAWLRDRWDTEAFF. The CDR3 DNA sequence: TGTGCCTGGTTAAGGGACAGGTGGGACACTGAAGCTTTCTTT.

This chain joins TRBV7-9 and TRBJ1-5; the D gene is possibly TRBD1 (5 bases). Trimming removed 5 bases at V and 9 bases at J, with 17 bases between. The CDR3 length is 14 residues. CDR1 and CDR2 (germline): SEHNR, FQNEAQ (reference sequence). The CDR3 DNA follows: TGTGCCAGCAGCACTGCGCAGGGCACGGGGCCCCAGCATTTT. Its translation is CASSTAQGTGPQHF.

The genes are TRBV6-5 and TRBJ2-7, with D possibly TRBD1 on 5 matching bases. Trimming shortened V by 1 base and J by 4 bases, and 8 bases separated the two germline ends. The CDR3 is 13 amino acids. Germline values: CDR1 MNHEY, CDR2 SVGAGI. CDR3 bases: TGTGCCAGCAGTTACTACAGGCAGTACGAGCAGTACTTC. Its protein product is CASSYYRQYEQYF.

This clone was observed a handful of times. The V call is TRBV7-2, the J call TRBJ1-3; TRBD1 matches at 7 bases. Trimming took 2 bases from V and 6 from J; bases not matched to a gene: 7. The CDR3 consists of 15 residues. Germline V gene lookup returns CDR1 SGHTA and CDR2 FQGNSA. The CDR3 sequence: CASSLLPQGQNTIYF. Written as DNA, the CDR3 is TGTGCCAGCAGCTTACTACCACAGGGGCAAAACACCATATATTTT.

V is TRBV5-1 and J is TRBJ2-6; D not resolved. Trimming took off 4 bases at V and 0 bases at J, with 17 bases between the two ends. The CDR3 is made up of 18 amino acids. Germline V CDR1 and CDR2: SGHRS, YFSETQ. CDR3 loop: CASSPWLGDFSGANVLTF. CDR3 sequence (DNA): TGCGCCAGCAGCCCATGGCTGGGTGACTTCTCTGGGGCCAACGTCCTGACTTTC.

This clone has only one observation. The same CDR3 is also encoded by other DNA sequences in this sample. The chain combines TRBV12-3 or TRBV12-4 with TRBJ1-5; D remains ambiguous. Between the trimmed V and J ends, which lost 3 bases and 2 bases, there was a span of 5 bases. CDR3 length equals 13 residues. The CDR3 region is CASSLSGNQPQHF. The CDR3 nucleotides are TGTGCCAGCAGTTTGTCGGGCAATCAGCCCCAGCATTTT.

This chain joins TRBV6-5 and TRBJ1-2; D gene uncertain. Germline CDR1 is MNHEY and CDR2 is SVGAGI. The CDR3 runs to 16 residues. V lost 4 bases and J lost 4, with 19 bases in between. The CDR3 nucleotides are TGTGCCAGCAGTTCCCGTTCTCTTGGAGGCCCCTATGGCTACACCTTC. Its translation is CASSSRSLGGPYGYTF.

The chain has TRBV28 and TRBJ2-3; 11 bases are a match to TRBD1. There are 14 residues in the CDR3. The germline gives CDR1 MDHEN, CDR2 SYDVKM. V was pared by 8 bases and J by 8 bases, with 9 bases of the junction left unmatched. DNA of the CDR3: TGTGCCAGCGGAGGTAGGGACAGGGGGGTTACGCAGTATTTT. Translating it yields CASGGRDRGVTQYF.

Only a few counts were recorded for this clone. J is TRBJ1-3 and V is TRBV18, with TRBD1 identical over 11 bases. The CDR3 has 19 amino acids. The V gene end was trimmed by 4 bases and the J gene end by 2 bases; junction bases not matched to a gene: 13. CDR1 is KGHSH, CDR2 LQKENI, per germline. The CDR3 DNA sequence: TGTGCCAGCTCACTCGGATCCGGGACAGGGGGAAGTACTGGAAACACCATATATTTT. It codes for CASSLGSGTGGSTGNTIYF. The full variable domain, in which reference TRBV18 and TRBJ1-3 provide the parts outside the CDR3, is NAGVMQNPRHLVRRRGQEARLRCSPMKGHSHVYWYRQLPEEGLKFMVYLQKENIIDESGMPKERFSAEFPKEGPSILRIQQVVRGDSAAYFCASSLGSGTGGSTGNTIYFGEGSWLTVV.

This clone has more than one count but fewer than ten. CDR3 nucleotides: TGTGCCAGCAGAACCCAGGGGTTCTATGGCTACACCTTC. It encodes CASRTQGFYGYTF. The chain uses TRBV6-6 and TRBJ1-2; D possibly corresponds to TRBD1 (6 bases). This CDR3 has 13 amino acids. Germline V lookup: CDR1 MNHNY, CDR2 SVGAGI (reference sequence). The V and J ends lost 6 bases and 4 bases respectively, with 12 bases between them.

The rearrangement links TRBV25-1 to TRBJ1-1; D gene unclear. V lost 3 bases, J lost 3 bases, and 8 bases lay in between. CDR1 is MGHDK, CDR2 SYGVNS, per germline. CDR3 length: 13 residues. CDR3 DNA: TGTGCCAGCAGTGAGCCAGGTTACACTGAAGCTTTCTTT. The encoded protein is CASSEPGYTEAFF.

This clone was counted once. The V call is TRBV28, the J call TRBJ2-7; TRBD2 agrees at 9 bases. Trimming took 6 bases from V and 3 from J; bases not matched to a gene: 9. The CDR3 has 15 residues. Looked up from germline, CDR1 is MDHEN and CDR2 is SYDVKM. This chain's CDR3 is CASRGPGTSSYEQYF. The CDR3 region has the DNA TGTGCCAGCAGAGGCCCCGGGACTAGCAGCTACGAGCAGTACTTC.